This T cell receptor beta chain was found in a study of OX40 agonist ivuxolimab in advanced cancers. The overall study: Hepatocellular carcinoma, melanoma, renal cell or head and neck cancer occurred in dose-escalation patients. A male proportion of 82.7% was recorded, with mean age approximately 57 years and range about 20 to 79.

About this clone: Its antigen is not identified.

CDR1 and CDR2 (germline): SEHNR, FQNEAQ (reference sequence). V dropped 4 bases and J dropped 1; count of bases not matched to a gene: 6. This CDR3 has 16 residues. Some clones are missing from TCRdb's copy, which holds only in-frame ones; the method was immunoSEQ multiplex PCR. The sample shows around 48,000 clones, more than 70% of them seen only once. Whole-study findings and limits: Within 6 weeks, CD4+ and CD8+ blood T cells expanded clonally at 0.1 to 3.0 mg/kg. Certain nonresponders likewise exhibited a low normalized T-cell clonal expansion.

The rearrangement links TRBV7-9 to TRBJ1-1; TRBD1 matches 10 bases. The specimen comprised CD4+ or CD8+ T cells sorted from blood, sampled in a trial of the OX40 agonist ivuxolimab. The clonotype comes from an adult with an advanced solid tumor such as melanoma, head and neck, liver or kidney cancer. The CDR3 here is CASSWGDRGENTEAFF. DNA of the CDR3: TGTGCCAGCAGCTGGGGGGACAGGGGCGAGAACACTGAAGCTTTCTTT.